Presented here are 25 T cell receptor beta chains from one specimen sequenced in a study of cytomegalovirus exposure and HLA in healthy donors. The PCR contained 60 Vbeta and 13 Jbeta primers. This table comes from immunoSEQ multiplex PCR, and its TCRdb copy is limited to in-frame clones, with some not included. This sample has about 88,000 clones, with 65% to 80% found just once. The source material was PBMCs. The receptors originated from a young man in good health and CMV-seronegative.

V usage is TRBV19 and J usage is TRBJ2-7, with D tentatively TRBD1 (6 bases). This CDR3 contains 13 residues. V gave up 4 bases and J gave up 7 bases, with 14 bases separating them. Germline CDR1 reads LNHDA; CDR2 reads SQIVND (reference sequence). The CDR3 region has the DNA TGTGCCAGTAGTAAACAGACAGGTTTAGAGCAGTACTTC. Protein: CASSKQTGLEQYF.

CDR3 nucleotides: TGTGCCAGCAGTAAACGACAGGGGCCCTACGAGCAGTACTTC. It yields the protein CASSKRQGPYEQYF. This rearrangement joins TRBV7-9 to TRBJ2-7, with TRBD1 matching over 8 bases. The CDR3 contains 14 residues. Germline trimming cut 6 bases from V and 2 bases from J; bases unmatched to any gene: 6. CDR1 SEHNR and CDR2 FQNEAQ come from the germline V gene (reference sequence).

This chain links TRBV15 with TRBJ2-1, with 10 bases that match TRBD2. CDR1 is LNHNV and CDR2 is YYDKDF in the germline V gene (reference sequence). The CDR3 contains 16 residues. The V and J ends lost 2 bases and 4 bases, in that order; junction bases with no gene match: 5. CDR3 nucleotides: TGTGCCACCAGCAGAAACCTAGCGGGGGTATACAATGAGCAGTTCTTC. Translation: CATSRNLAGVYNEQFF.

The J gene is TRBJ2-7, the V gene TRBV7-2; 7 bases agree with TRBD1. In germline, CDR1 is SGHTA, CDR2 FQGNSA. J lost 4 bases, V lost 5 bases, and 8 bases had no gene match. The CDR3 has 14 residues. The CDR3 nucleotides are TGTGCCAGCAGCAAAGGGACAGTAGGTTACGAGCAGTACTTC. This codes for CASSKGTVGYEQYF.

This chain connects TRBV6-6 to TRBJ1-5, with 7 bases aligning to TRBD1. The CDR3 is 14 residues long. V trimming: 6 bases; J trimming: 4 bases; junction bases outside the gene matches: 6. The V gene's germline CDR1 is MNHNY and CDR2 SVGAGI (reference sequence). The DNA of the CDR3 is TGTGCCAGCAGCCGGGACAGACTAAATCAGCCCCAGCATTTT. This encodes CASSRDRLNQPQHF.

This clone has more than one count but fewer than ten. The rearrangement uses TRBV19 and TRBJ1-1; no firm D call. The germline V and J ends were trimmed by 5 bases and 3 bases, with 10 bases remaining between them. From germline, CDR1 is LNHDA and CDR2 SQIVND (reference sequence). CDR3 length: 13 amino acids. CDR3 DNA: TGTGCCAGTAGTTCCCAATCGGACACTGAAGCTTTCTTT. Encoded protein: CASSSQSDTEAFF. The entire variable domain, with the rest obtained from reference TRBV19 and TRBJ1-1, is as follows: DGGITQSPKYLFRKEGQNVTLSCEQNLNHDAMYWYRQDPGQGLRLIYYSQIVNDFQKGDIAEGYSVSREKKESFPLTVTSAQKNPTAFYLCASSSQSDTEAFFGQGTRLTVV.

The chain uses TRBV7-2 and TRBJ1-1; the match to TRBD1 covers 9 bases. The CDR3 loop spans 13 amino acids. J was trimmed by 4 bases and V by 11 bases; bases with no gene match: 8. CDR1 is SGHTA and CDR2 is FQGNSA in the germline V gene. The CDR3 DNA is TGTGCCGGTACAGGGGGCGCCGGCACTGAAGCTTTCTTT. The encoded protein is CAGTGGAGTEAFF.

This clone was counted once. The CDR3 sequence: CASSEAGGANTDTQYF. CDR3 nucleotide sequence: TGTGCCAGCAGCGAGGCAGGGGGAGCGAACACAGATACGCAGTATTTT. This chain links TRBV9 with TRBJ2-3, with 7 bases that match TRBD1. The CDR3 extends over 16 amino acids. CDR1 SGDLS and CDR2 YYNGEE come from the germline V gene. V was clipped by 3 bases and J by 2 bases; unmatched bases: 9.

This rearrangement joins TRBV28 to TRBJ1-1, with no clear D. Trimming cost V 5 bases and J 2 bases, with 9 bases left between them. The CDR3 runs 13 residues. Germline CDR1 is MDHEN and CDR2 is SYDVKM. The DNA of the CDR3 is TGTGCCAGCAGTACAAGTGAAAACACTGAAGCTTTCTTT. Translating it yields CASSTSENTEAFF.

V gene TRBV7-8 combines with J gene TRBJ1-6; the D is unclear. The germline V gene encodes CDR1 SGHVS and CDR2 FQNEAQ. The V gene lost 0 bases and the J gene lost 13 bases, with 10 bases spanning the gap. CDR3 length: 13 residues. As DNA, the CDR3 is TGTGCCAGCAGCTTAGCCGAGGCGAACCCCCTCCACTTT. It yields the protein CASSLAEANPLHF.

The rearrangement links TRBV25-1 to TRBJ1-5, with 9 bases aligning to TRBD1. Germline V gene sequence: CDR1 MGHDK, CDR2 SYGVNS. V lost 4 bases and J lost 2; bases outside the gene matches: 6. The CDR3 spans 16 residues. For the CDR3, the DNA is TGTGCCAGCAGTGGGTCAACAGGGGGCGGCAATCAGCCCCAGCATTTT. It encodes CASSGSTGGGNQPQHF.

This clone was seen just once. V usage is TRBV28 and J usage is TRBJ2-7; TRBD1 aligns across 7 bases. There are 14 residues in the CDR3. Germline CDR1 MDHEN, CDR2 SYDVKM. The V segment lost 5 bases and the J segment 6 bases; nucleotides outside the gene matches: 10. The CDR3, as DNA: TGTGCCAGCAGTCGCATAGACAGGGCTGGCGAGCAGTACTTC. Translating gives CASSRIDRAGEQYF.

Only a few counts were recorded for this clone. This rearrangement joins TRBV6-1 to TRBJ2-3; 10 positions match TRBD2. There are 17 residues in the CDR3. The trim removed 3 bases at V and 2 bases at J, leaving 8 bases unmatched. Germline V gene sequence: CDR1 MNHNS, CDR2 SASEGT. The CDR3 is CASSEALAGGHTDTQYF. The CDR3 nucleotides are TGTGCCAGCAGTGAGGCCTTAGCGGGGGGCCACACAGATACGCAGTATTTT.

CDR3 in DNA: TGTGCCAGCAGCTTAGCCCTCCCCCTATCAGGGGGCGAAGAGACCCAGTACTTC. Amino acids: CASSLALPLSGGEETQYF. V is TRBV7-2 and J is TRBJ2-5, with 8 bases matching TRBD1. V dropped 0 bases and J dropped 3; count of bases not matched to a gene: 12. Germline V gene data show CDR1 as SGHTA and CDR2 as FQGNSA. The length of the CDR3 is 18 residues.

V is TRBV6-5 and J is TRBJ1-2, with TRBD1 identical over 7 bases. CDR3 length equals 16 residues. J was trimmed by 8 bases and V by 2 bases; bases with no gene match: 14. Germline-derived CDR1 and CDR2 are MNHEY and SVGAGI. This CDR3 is CASSYQQGLIRSGYTF. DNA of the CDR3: TGTGCCAGCAGTTACCAACAGGGGCTAATAAGGAGCGGCTACACCTTC.

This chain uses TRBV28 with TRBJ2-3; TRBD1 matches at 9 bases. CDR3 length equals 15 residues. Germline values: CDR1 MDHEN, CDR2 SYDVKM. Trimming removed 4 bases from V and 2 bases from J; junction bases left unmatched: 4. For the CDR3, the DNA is TGTGCCAGCAGTTCACAGGGGGCTTACACAGATACGCAGTATTTT. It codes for CASSSQGAYTDTQYF.

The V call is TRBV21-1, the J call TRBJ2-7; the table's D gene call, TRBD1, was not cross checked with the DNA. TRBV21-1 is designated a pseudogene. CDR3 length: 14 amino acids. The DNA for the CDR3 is TGTGCCAGCACCGCAGGGGGCCCGAACTACGAGCAGTACTTC. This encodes CASTAGGPNYEQYF.

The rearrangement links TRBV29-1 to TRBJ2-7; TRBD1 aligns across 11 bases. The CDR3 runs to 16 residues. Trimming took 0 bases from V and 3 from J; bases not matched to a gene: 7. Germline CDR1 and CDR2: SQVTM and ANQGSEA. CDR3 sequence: CSVEDGGTGGIYEQYF. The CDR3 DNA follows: TGCAGCGTTGAAGATGGAGGGACAGGGGGTATCTACGAGCAGTACTTC.

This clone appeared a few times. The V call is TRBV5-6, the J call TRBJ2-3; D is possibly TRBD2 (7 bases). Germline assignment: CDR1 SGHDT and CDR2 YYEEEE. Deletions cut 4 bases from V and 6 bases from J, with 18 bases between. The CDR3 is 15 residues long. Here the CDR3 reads CASSTLGGGPDTQYF. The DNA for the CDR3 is TGTGCCAGCAGCACTCTTGGGGGGGGGCCGGATACGCAGTATTTT.

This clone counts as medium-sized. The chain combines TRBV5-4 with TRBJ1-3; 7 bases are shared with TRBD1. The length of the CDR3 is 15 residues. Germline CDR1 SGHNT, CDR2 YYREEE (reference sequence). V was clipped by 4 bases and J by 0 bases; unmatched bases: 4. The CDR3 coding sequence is TGTGCCAGCAGCCCGGACAGGTTCTCTGGAAACACCATATATTTT. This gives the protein CASSPDRFSGNTIYF.

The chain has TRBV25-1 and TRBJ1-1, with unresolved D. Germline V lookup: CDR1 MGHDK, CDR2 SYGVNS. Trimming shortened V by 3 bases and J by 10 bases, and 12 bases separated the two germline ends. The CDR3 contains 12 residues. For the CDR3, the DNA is TGTGCCAGCAGTGATCACACCCAGCGAGCTTTCTTT. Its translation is CASSDHTQRAFF.

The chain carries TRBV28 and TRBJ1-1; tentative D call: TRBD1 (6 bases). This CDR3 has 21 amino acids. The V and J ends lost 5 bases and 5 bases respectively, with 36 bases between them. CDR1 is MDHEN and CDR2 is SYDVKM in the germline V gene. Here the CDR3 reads CASSPPGGGALRQGRFTEAFF. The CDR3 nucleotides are TGTGCCAGCAGTCCACCTGGGGGGGGCGCCCTTAGGCAGGGTCGATTTACTGAAGCTTTCTTT.

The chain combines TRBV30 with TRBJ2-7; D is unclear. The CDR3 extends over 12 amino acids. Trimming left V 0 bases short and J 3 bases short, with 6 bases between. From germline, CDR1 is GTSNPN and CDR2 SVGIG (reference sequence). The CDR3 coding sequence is TGTGCCTGGAGTGTACGCGGCTACGAGCAGTACTTC. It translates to CAWSVRGYEQYF.

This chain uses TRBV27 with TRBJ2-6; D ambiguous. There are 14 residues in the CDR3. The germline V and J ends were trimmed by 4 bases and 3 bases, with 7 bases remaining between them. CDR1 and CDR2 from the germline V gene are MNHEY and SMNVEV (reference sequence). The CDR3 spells CASSSVDGANVLTF. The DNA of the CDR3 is TGTGCCAGCAGTTCGGTTGATGGGGCCAACGTCCTGACTTTC.

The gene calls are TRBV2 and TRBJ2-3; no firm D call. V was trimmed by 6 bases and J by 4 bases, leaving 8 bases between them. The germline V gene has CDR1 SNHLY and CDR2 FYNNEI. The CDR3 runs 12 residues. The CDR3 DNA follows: TGTGCCAGCAGACGAGGCGCAGATACGCAGTATTTT. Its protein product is CASRRGADTQYF.